This T cell receptor (beta chain) was obtained from a study of blood T cell repertoires in COVID-19. As for the study in general: Samples representing acute and convalescent COVID-19 were sourced from the United States, Italy and Spain. PBMCs, B-cell-depleted T cells, or T cells were the source of the cDNA or gDNA that made up the material.

Germline V gene sequence: CDR1 LNHNV, CDR2 YYDKDF (reference sequence). Germline trimming cut 1 base from V and 2 bases from J; bases unmatched to any gene: 0. The CDR3 length is 15 residues. Original analysis: Reference gene primer amplification gave nucleated cell count estimates. Data came from immunoSEQ multiplex PCR; TCRdb stores just in-frame clones and leaves some out. V, J and clone size reflect that table, while D and trimming were determined from the DNA. The sample carries about 29,000 clones, around 90% recorded once. The origin of this receptor is a human donor in a cohort sampled during active COVID-19. This chain connects TRBV15 to TRBJ2-1; 9 nucleotides match TRBD1. Material: peripheral blood. CDR3: CATSRGDRAYNEQFF. Here the CDR3 DNA reads TGTGCCACCAGCAGAGGGGACAGGGCCTACAATGAGCAGTTCTTC.